A single T cell receptor (beta chain) is shown here with its context. This record comes from a study of blood T cell repertoires in COVID-19. Study-wide background: Samples came from the United States, Italy and Spain, spanning acute and convalescent COVID-19.

In germline, CDR1 is MNHEY, CDR2 SMNVEV (reference sequence). The CDR3 is 13 residues long. Trimming took off 0 bases at V and 7 bases at J, with 9 bases between the two ends. The data were produced by immunoSEQ multiplex PCR, yet TCRdb's version contains in-frame clones alone and is incomplete. The sample lists 310,000 or so clones; 88% were seen once. The material sequenced was peripheral blood. The V gene is TRBV27, the J gene TRBJ1-2; D remains unclear. This TCR was recovered from a woman aged 50 to 60 with active or convalescent COVID-19. The CDR3 DNA sequence: TGTGCCAGCAGTTTATCAACGGGTATTGGCTACACCTTC. It is translated as CASSLSTGIGYTF.